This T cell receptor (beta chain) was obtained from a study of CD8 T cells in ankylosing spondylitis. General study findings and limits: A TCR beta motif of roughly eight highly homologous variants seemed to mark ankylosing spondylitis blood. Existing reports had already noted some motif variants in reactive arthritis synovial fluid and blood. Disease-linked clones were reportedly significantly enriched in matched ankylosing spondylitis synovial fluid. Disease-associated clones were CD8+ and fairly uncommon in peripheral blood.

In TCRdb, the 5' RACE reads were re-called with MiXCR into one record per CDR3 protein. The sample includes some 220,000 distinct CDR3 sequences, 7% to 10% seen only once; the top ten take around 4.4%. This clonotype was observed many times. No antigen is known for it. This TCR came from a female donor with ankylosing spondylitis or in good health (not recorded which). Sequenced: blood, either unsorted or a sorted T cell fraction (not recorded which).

The CDR3 nucleotides are TGTGCCAGCAGTCGCGGGAGGGAGCACACCGGGGAGCTGTTTTTT. Its protein is CASSRGREHTGELFF. This sequence joins TRBV2 and TRBJ2-2; 9 bases map to TRBD2. In germline, CDR1 is SNHLY, CDR2 FYNNEI. This CDR3 is 15 amino acids long. V lost 5 bases to trimming and J lost 3 bases; unmatched junction nucleotides: 4.